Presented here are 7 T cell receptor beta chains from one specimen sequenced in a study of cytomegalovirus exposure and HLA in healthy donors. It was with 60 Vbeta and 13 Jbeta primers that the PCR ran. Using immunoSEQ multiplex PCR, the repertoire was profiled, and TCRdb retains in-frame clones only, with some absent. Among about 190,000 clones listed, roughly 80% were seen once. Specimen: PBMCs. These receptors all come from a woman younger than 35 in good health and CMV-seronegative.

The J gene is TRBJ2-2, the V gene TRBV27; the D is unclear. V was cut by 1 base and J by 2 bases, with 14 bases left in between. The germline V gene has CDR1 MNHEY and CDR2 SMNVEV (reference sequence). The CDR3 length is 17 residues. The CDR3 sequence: CASSLLGEAENTGELFF. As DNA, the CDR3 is TGTGCCAGCAGTTTATTGGGTGAGGCAGAAAACACCGGGGAGCTGTTTTTT.

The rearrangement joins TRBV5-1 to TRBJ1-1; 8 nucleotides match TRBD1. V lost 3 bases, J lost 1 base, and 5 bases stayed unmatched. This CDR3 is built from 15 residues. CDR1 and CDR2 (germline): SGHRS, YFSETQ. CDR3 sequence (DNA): TGCGCCAGCAGCTGGACCGGGACAGGGAACACTGAAGCTTTCTTT. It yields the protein CASSWTGTGNTEAFF.

CDR3 coding DNA: TGTGCCAGCAGCTTACAGGGGGATGGCAATCAGCCCCAGCATTTT. Translated, it gives CASSLQGDGNQPQHF. The chain recombines TRBV7-2 with TRBJ1-5, with TRBD1 matching 7 bases. Germline assignment: CDR1 SGHTA and CDR2 FQGNSA. The ends lost 2 bases at V and 2 bases at J; junction bases unmatched: 3. The CDR3 totals 15 residues. The whole variable domain, remainder taken from reference TRBV7-2 and TRBJ1-5, is GAGVSQSPSNKVTEKGKDVELRCDPISGHTALYWYRQSLGQGLEFLIYFQGNSAPDKSGLPSDRFSAERTGGSVSTLTIQRTQQEDSAVYLCASSLQGDGNQPQHFGDGTRLSIL.

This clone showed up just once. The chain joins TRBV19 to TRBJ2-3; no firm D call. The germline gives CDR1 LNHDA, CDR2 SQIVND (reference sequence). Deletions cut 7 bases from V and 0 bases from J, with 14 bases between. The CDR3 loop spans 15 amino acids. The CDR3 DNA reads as TGTGCCAGTACTGTAGTAGCCTCCAGCACAGATACGCAGTATTTT. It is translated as CASTVVASSTDTQYF.

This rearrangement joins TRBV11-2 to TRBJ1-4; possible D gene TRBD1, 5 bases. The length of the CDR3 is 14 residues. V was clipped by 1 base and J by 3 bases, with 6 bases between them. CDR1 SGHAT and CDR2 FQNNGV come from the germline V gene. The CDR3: CASSLARANEKLFF. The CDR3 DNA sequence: TGTGCCAGCAGCTTAGCCAGGGCTAATGAAAAACTGTTTTTT.

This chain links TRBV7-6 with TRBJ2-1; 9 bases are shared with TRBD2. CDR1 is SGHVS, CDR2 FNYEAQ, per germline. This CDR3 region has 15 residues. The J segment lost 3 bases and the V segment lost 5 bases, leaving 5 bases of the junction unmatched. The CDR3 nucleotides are TGTGCCAGCAGCCGCGGGGGGGCTGGCTACAATGAGCAGTTCTTC. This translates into CASSRGGAGYNEQFF.

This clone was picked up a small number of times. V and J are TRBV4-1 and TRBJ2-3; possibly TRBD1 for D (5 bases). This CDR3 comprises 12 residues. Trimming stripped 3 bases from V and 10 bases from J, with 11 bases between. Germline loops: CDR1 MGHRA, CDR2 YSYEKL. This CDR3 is CASSQPRGAQYF. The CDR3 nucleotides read TGCGCCAGCAGCCAGCCAAGGGGTGCGCAGTATTTT.